A single sample is the source of the 24 T cell receptor beta chains below, sequenced in a study of long-term antiretroviral therapy in people with HIV. Survey-level resolution applied to immunoSEQ assay v3.0. This table comes from immunoSEQ multiplex PCR, and its TCRdb copy is limited to in-frame clones, with some not included. In the table there are tens of thousands of clones, roughly nine tenths of which are singletons. Sequenced material: unsorted PBMCs, taken 3.1 years after starting antiretroviral therapy. These receptors all stem from a man in his late teens or twenties with HIV.

The chain recombines TRBV11-2 with TRBJ2-7; D gene ambiguous. V was shortened by 1 base and J by 7 bases, with 11 bases between the two germline ends. Germline assignment: CDR1 SGHAT and CDR2 FQNNGV. This CDR3 comprises 13 residues. CDR3 bases: TGTGCCAGCAGCTTAGCCCCCTTCGGAGAGCAGTACTTC. It yields the protein CASSLAPFGEQYF.

This clone was detected once. This rearrangement joins TRBV20-1 to TRBJ1-1; D is unclear. The CDR3 spans 11 residues. Per the germline V gene, CDR1 is DFQATT and CDR2 is SNEGSKA (reference sequence). Deletions cut 2 bases from V and 7 bases from J, with 8 bases between. CDR3 coding DNA: TGCAGTGCTAGATCTGGAGTTGAAGCTTTCTTT. Residues: CSARSGVEAFF.

The chain uses TRBV11-3 and TRBJ2-1, with D hard to call. In germline, CDR1 is SGHNT, CDR2 YENEEA. V was cut by 0 bases and J by 10 bases, with 10 bases left in between. CDR3 length equals 13 residues. CDR3 bases: TGTGCCAGCAGCTTAGAGTTGGAAGAAGAGCAGTTCTTC. Translated, it gives CASSLELEEEQFF.

V and J are TRBV10-3 and TRBJ2-1; D may correspond to TRBD1 or TRBD2 (6 bases each). V was trimmed by 3 bases and J by 5 bases, leaving 17 bases between them. Germline V lookup: CDR1 ENHRY, CDR2 SYGVKD. CDR3 length: 16 amino acids. The CDR3 nucleotides are TGTGCCATCAGTGAAGGTCGGGGGCTTGATAACAATGAGCAGTTCTTC. This translates into CAISEGRGLDNNEQFF.

The chain uses TRBV18 and TRBJ1-6; 7 nucleotides match TRBD1. There are 15 residues in the CDR3. Germline trimming cut 2 bases from V and 7 bases from J; bases unmatched to any gene: 5. CDR1 is KGHSH and CDR2 is LQKENI in the germline V gene. The DNA of the CDR3 is TGTGCCAGCTCACCAGCCACAGGGGCAAATTCACCCCTCCACTTT. Encoded protein: CASSPATGANSPLHF.

This sequence joins TRBV7-9 and TRBJ2-1, with 7 bases matching TRBD2. Germline trimming cut 8 bases from V and 6 bases from J; bases unmatched to any gene: 10. The CDR3 is made up of 14 amino acids. Germline V gene lookup returns CDR1 SEHNR and CDR2 FQNEAQ (reference sequence). The CDR3 sequence is CASCWGGKFNEQFF. The DNA of the CDR3 is TGTGCCAGCTGCTGGGGGGGGAAATTCAATGAGCAGTTCTTC.

The gene calls are TRBV19 and TRBJ2-1; 10 bases are a match to TRBD2. The V gene end was trimmed by 6 bases and the J gene end by 11 bases; junction bases not matched to a gene: 7. Germline-derived CDR1 and CDR2 are LNHDA and SQIVND (reference sequence). The CDR3 contains 13 residues. The DNA of the CDR3 is TGTGCCAGTAGAAGCGGGAGGGCCGATCAGCAGTTCTTC. Its translation: CASRSGRADQQFF.

The chain has TRBV29-1 and TRBJ2-5; D gene uncertain. The germline V and J ends were trimmed by 3 bases and 2 bases, with 7 bases remaining between them. Germline values: CDR1 SQVTM, CDR2 ANQGSEA. This CDR3 comprises 12 residues. The CDR3 spells CSVDSLQETQYF. The CDR3 coding sequence is TGCAGCGTTGATAGCCTGCAAGAGACCCAGTACTTC.

The CDR3 reads CADEDRPGSAPEAFF. In nucleotides, the CDR3 is TGTGCCGATGAGGACAGGCCCGGATCGGCCCCTGAAGCTTTCTTT. The V call is TRBV6-6, the J call TRBJ1-1, with 7 bases that match TRBD1. CDR3 length: 15 amino acids. CDR1 and CDR2 from the germline V gene are MNHNY and SVGAGI (reference sequence). Losses at the gene ends were 11 bases for V and 6 bases for J; bases not matched to a gene: 18.

V is TRBV4-2 and J is TRBJ2-3; no clear D. Germline V gene sequence: CDR1 LGHNA, CDR2 YNFKEQ. Trimming removed 3 bases from V and 0 bases from J, with 13 bases in between. CDR3 length: 16 residues. The CDR3 DNA reads TGTGCCAGCAGCCAGGTACCATTATCTAGCACAGATACGCAGTATTTT. The encoded protein is CASSQVPLSSTDTQYF.

The V and J genes are TRBV9 and TRBJ1-1, with 7 bases identical to TRBD1. The CDR3 sequence is 13 residues long. CDR1 is SGDLS and CDR2 is YYNGEE in the germline V gene. V was clipped by 2 bases and J by 4 bases; unmatched bases: 2. CDR3 nucleotide sequence: TGTGCCAGCAGCGTGACAGGGCCCACTGAAGCTTTCTTT. The encoded protein is CASSVTGPTEAFF.

The chain recombines TRBV19 with TRBJ2-3; no reliable D call. The V gene lost 0 bases and the J gene lost 0 bases, with 7 bases spanning the gap. The CDR3 loop spans 15 amino acids. Germline V lookup: CDR1 LNHDA, CDR2 SQIVND (reference sequence). CDR3 bases: TGTGCCAGTAGTATAGACCGCACTAGCACAGATACGCAGTATTTT. This translates into CASSIDRTSTDTQYF.

The rearrangement links TRBV7-8 to TRBJ2-1; D remains unclear. CDR1 is SGHVS, CDR2 FQNEAQ, per germline. This CDR3 spans 14 amino acids. V gave up 2 bases and J gave up 9 bases, with 14 bases separating them. CDR3 amino acids: CASSLTSAIGEQFF. CDR3 DNA sequence: TGTGCCAGCAGCTTAACGAGCGCAATTGGTGAGCAGTTCTTC.

The rearrangement links TRBV6-1 to TRBJ1-1; maybe TRBD1 (5 bases). The CDR3 loop spans 11 amino acids. Looked up from germline, CDR1 is MNHNS and CDR2 is SASEGT. V lost 5 bases and J 5 bases, leaving 6 bases between the germline ends. In nucleotides, the CDR3 is TGTGCCAGCAGTCGGGGGACTGAAGCTTTCTTT. As protein: CASSRGTEAFF.

The gene calls are TRBV10-3 and TRBJ2-1, with 7 bases aligning to TRBD1. Trimming took 6 bases from V and 12 from J; bases not matched to a gene: 11. Germline CDR1 is ENHRY and CDR2 is SYGVKD. There are 13 residues in the CDR3. This chain's CDR3 is CAIRGTAVDWQFF. The CDR3 DNA follows: TGTGCCATCAGGGGGACAGCTGTTGATTGGCAGTTCTTC.

The V gene is TRBV5-1, the J gene TRBJ2-5; D is undetermined. The CDR3 covers 17 residues. V lost 4 bases, J lost 5 bases, and 24 bases lay in between. From germline, CDR1 is SGHRS and CDR2 YFSETQ. CDR3 in DNA: TGCGCCAGCAGCCCTACATACACGGGTTCCTATGGGGAGACCCAGTACTTC. Translated, it gives CASSPTYTGSYGETQYF.

This chain uses TRBV27 with TRBJ1-1; 8 bases are a match to TRBD1. V shed 6 bases and J 3 bases; nucleotides not matched to a gene: 6. CDR1 and CDR2 (germline): MNHEY, SMNVEV (reference sequence). The CDR3 covers 14 residues. Here the CDR3 reads CASSHRGGDTEAFF. CDR3 DNA sequence: TGTGCCAGCAGCCACAGGGGGGGGGACACTGAAGCTTTCTTT.

CDR3 protein: CASSQDETVGRSEKLFF. CDR3 bases: TGCGCCAGCAGCCAAGATGAAACGGTCGGCAGAAGCGAAAAACTGTTTTTT. V and J are TRBV4-1 and TRBJ1-4; D is undetermined. With 0 bases removed from V and 8 bases from J, the gap between germline ends came to 19 bases. The CDR3 has 17 residues. Germline assignment: CDR1 MGHRA and CDR2 YSYEKL.

This rearrangement joins TRBV15 to TRBJ1-4; 8 bases map to TRBD1. This CDR3 is built from 16 residues. Germline V gives CDR1 LNHNV, CDR2 YYDKDF (reference sequence). Unmatched junction bases numbered 10, after V lost 0 bases and J lost 10 bases. Written as DNA, the CDR3 is TGTGCCACCAGCAGAGAGCCGGGACAGGAATGGGGAAAACTGTTTTTT. Protein: CATSREPGQEWGKLFF.

The chain has TRBV6-5 and TRBJ1-2; tentatively, D is TRBD1 (6 bases). In germline, CDR1 is MNHEY, CDR2 SVGAGI. This CDR3 region has 14 residues. With 0 bases removed from V and 4 bases from J, the gap between germline ends came to 9 bases. CDR3 DNA sequence: TGTGCCAGCAGTTACTCGACCAGGGGCTATGGCTACACCTTC. This translates into CASSYSTRGYGYTF.

The CDR3 is CASSDRDSYSGANVLTF. CDR3 DNA sequence: TGTGCCAGCTCAGACCGGGACAGCTACTCTGGGGCCAACGTCCTGACTTTC. The gene calls are TRBV18 and TRBJ2-6; 7 bases match TRBD1. The CDR3 spans 17 residues. The germline V gene encodes CDR1 KGHSH and CDR2 LQKENI. The V gene end was trimmed by 5 bases and the J gene end by 0 bases; junction bases not matched to a gene: 7.

V is TRBV15 and J is TRBJ2-6; D is uncertain. V shed 0 bases and J shed 0 bases, with 12 bases lying between them. This CDR3 is 18 amino acids long. Per the germline V gene, CDR1 is LNHNV and CDR2 is YYDKDF (reference sequence). The CDR3 nucleotides read TGTGCCACCAGCAGAGATCGTTGGTTTGACTCTGGGGCCAACGTCCTGACTTTC. It is translated as CATSRDRWFDSGANVLTF.

The rearrangement links TRBV5-1 to TRBJ2-2; 7 bases fit TRBD1. Germline loops: CDR1 SGHRS, CDR2 YFSETQ. The CDR3 loop spans 16 amino acids. V trimming: 0 bases; J trimming: 2 bases; junction bases outside the gene matches: 4. The CDR3 nucleotides read TGCGCCAGCAGCTTGGGAGGGGGCGTAAACACCGGGGAGCTGTTTTTT. Protein: CASSLGGGVNTGELFF.

V and J are TRBV18 and TRBJ2-1, with a weak D call TRBD2 (5 bases). The V end lost 5 bases, the J end lost 8 bases, and 19 bases lay between the germline ends. CDR1 is KGHSH and CDR2 is LQKENI in the germline V gene. The CDR3 runs 15 residues. The CDR3 sequence: CASSESGILWDEQFF. The CDR3 region has the DNA TGTGCCAGCTCAGAGTCGGGGATCCTTTGGGATGAGCAGTTCTTC.